The present entry profiles one T cell receptor beta chain with its context. In the original analysis: How many nucleated cells were present was estimated from reference gene primer amplification. The assay was immunoSEQ multiplex PCR, and TCRdb's table has in-frame clones only and misses some. V, J and clone size reflect that table, while D and trimming were determined from the DNA. The repertoire holds 300,000 to 400,000 clones, with around 89% as singletons. This specimen comes from a study of blood T cell repertoires in COVID-19. V dropped 3 bases and J dropped 0 bases, with 21 bases sitting between them. Germline V gene sequence: CDR1 KGHSH, CDR2 LQKENI. This CDR3 comprises 18 residues.

The V and J genes are TRBV18 and TRBJ2-7; maybe TRBD1 (5 bases). The source is a woman aged 25-40 years with acute COVID-19. Sequenced material: PBMCs or T cells enriched from blood (not recorded which). This CDR3 is CASSPHRLLLFSSYEQYF. CDR3 nucleotides: TGTGCCAGCTCACCCCACAGGTTGCTGCTATTCAGCTCCTACGAGCAGTACTTC.